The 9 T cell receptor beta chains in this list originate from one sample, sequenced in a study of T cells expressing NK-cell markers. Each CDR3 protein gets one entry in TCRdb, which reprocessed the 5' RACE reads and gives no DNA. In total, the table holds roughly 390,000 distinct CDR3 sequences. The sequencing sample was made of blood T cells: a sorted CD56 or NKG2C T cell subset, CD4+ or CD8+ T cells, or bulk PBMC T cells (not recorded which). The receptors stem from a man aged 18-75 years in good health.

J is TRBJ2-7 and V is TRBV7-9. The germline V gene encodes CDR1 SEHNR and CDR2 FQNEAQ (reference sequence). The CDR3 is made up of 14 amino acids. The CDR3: CASSLGLLSGEQYF.

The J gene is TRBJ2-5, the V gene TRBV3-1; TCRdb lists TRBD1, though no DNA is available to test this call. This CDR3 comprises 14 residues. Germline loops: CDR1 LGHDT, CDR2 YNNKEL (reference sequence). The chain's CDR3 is CASSRRTGQETQYF.

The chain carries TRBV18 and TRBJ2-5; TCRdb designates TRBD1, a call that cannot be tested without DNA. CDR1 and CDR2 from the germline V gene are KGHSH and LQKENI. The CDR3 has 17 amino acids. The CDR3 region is CASSPPRQGSYQETQYF.

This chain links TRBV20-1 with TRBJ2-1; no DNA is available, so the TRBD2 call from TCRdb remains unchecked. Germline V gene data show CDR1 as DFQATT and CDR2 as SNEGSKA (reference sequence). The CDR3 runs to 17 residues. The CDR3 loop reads CSARDRSRSGAHNEQFF.

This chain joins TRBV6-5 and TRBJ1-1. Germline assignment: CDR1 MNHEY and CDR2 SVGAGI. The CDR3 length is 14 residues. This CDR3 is CASSWGDRNTEAFF.

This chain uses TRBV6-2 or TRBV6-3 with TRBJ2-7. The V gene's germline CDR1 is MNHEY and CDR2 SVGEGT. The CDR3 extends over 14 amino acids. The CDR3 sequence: CASQAWGSSYEQYF.

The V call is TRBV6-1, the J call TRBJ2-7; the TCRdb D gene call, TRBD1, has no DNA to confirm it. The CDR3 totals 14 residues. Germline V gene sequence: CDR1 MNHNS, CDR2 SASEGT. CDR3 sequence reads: CASRTGTARYEQYF.

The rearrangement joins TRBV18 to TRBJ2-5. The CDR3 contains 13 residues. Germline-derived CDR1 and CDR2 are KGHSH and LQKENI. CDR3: CASSPGYQETQYF.

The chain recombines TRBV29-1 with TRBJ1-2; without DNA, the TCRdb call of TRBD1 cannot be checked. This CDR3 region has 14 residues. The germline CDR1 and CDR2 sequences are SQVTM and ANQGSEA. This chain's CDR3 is CSVRSPLSGYGYTF.